This TCR beta chain derives from a study of blood T cell repertoires in COVID-19. Study-wide background: The United States, Italy and Spain supplied acute and convalescent COVID-19 samples. The analysed material was cDNA or gDNA that came from T cells, B-cell-depleted T cells, or PBMCs.

Authors' data handling: It was from reference gene primer amplification that nucleated cell counts were estimated. Profiling relied on immunoSEQ multiplex PCR, and the TCRdb table lists in-frame clones only, not all of them. For V, J and clone size, that table is used; D and trimming come from the DNA. The sample has more than 120,000 clones; over 80% are singletons. The V gene's germline CDR1 is SGHAT and CDR2 FQNNGV. The CDR3 sequence is 16 residues long. V trimming: 5 bases; J trimming: 3 bases; junction bases outside the gene matches: 6. V and J are TRBV11-2 and TRBJ2-7; 14 bases fit TRBD2. The sequencing input was peripheral blood. This TCR was recovered from a woman aged 50 to 60 with acute or convalescent COVID-19. The CDR3 coding sequence is TGTGCCAGCAGCCCCTCCGGGACTAGCGGGAGCTACGAGCAGTACTTC. This gives the protein CASSPSGTSGSYEQYF.